At least ten counts were recorded for the clone carrying this T cell receptor beta chain. Antigen specificity is unknown. General study findings and limits: In terms of TCR gene usage, tumor memory CD4+ T cells clustered together with blood and lymph node memory CD4+ cells, as well as with lymph node naive CD4+ cells. Tumor Treg TCRs overlapped most with tumor naive CD4+ cells. Whole repertoires were not studied in the larger cohort, only one V-J beta rearrangement.

Tregs were sorted as CD4+CD25+CD127-/low cells. With 5 bases clipped from V and 2 bases from J, the junction kept 4 bases outside the gene matches. The CDR3 has 15 amino acids. Semi-nested PCR with Nested Universal Primer A followed constant-region reverse priming of full-length variable regions. TCRdb recomputed calls from the 5' RACE reads with MiXCR, one row per CDR3 protein. The table lists some 9,100 distinct CDR3 sequences, 12% to 15% of them singletons. The sample comprised Tregs sorted from blood. This TCR was recovered from a female donor with breast cancer. V is TRBV12-3 or TRBV12-4 and J is TRBJ2-3; 10 bases align to TRBD2. CDR3 region: CASSRTSGLTDTQYF. The CDR3 nucleotides are TGTGCCAGCAGTCGGACTAGCGGCCTCACAGATACGCAGTATTTT.